Below, 28 T cell receptor beta chains from the same sample are listed, as sequenced in a study of blood T cell repertoires in COVID-19. Measured with immunoSEQ multiplex PCR; TCRdb has only the in-frame clones, and not every one. The table records roughly 57,000 clones, 65% to 80% of them present only once. Sequenced material: peripheral blood. The source of these receptors is a young man with COVID-19, enrolled during active disease.

The chain is built from TRBV12-5 and TRBJ1-2, with 8 bases aligning to TRBD1. There are 12 residues in the CDR3. Germline V CDR1 and CDR2: LGHNT, FRNRAP. V lost 3 bases, J lost 13 bases, and 7 bases stayed unmatched. The CDR3 DNA reads TGTGCTAGTGGTTTTGGGACAGGACTTTTCACCTTC. This translates into CASGFGTGLFTF.

This chain links TRBV7-2 with TRBJ2-7; D possibly corresponds to TRBD2 (6 bases). V was pared by 1 base and J by 2 bases, with 15 bases between. There are 16 residues in the CDR3. Germline CDR1 is SGHTA and CDR2 is FQGNSA. The CDR3: CASSLEGGNSPYEQYF. Here the CDR3 DNA reads TGTGCCAGCAGCTTAGAAGGCGGGAATTCCCCCTACGAGCAGTACTTC.

This clone was found once. The rearrangement links TRBV2 to TRBJ2-7; no clear D gene. CDR3 length equals 14 residues. Germline assignment: CDR1 SNHLY and CDR2 FYNNEI. V was trimmed by 4 bases and J by 3 bases, leaving 13 bases between them. CDR3 DNA: TGTGCCAGCAGTGGAACAGTTATCGTCTACGAGCAGTACTTC. Translation gives CASSGTVIVYEQYF.

CDR3 amino acids: CASSEGQIIAYEQYF. The CDR3 DNA follows: TGCGCCAGCAGCGAGGGACAGATTATTGCCTACGAGCAGTACTTC. This chain uses TRBV5-1 with TRBJ2-7; 7 bases align to TRBD1. Germline V gene sequence: CDR1 SGHRS, CDR2 YFSETQ. V shed 4 bases, J shed 2 bases, and the junction held 9 bases outside the gene matches. The CDR3 is made up of 15 amino acids.

CDR3 amino acids: CASNGNYGYTF. The CDR3 DNA reads as TGTGCCAGTAACGGTAACTATGGCTACACCTTC. The genes are TRBV2 and TRBJ1-2; D is undetermined. Trimming took off 9 bases at V and 1 base at J, with 6 bases between the two ends. This CDR3 has 11 amino acids. Per germline, CDR1 SNHLY and CDR2 FYNNEI.

This clone was recorded only once. CDR3 sequence reads: CASSLSRVRNYGYTF. The DNA for the CDR3 is TGTGCCAGCAGTTTATCGAGGGTCAGGAACTATGGCTACACCTTC. The J gene is TRBJ1-2, the V gene TRBV27; D is undetermined. V gave up 0 bases and J gave up 2 bases, with 10 bases separating them. Germline V lookup: CDR1 MNHEY, CDR2 SMNVEV (reference sequence). The CDR3 extends over 15 amino acids.

V usage is TRBV28 and J usage is TRBJ1-2; D gene ambiguous. The V end was cut by 7 bases, the J end by 4 bases, with 10 bases between. Germline CDR1 MDHEN, CDR2 SYDVKM. This CDR3 contains 12 residues. CDR3 nucleotide sequence: TGTGCCAGCAATCGACAACTCTATGGCTACACCTTC. The encoded protein is CASNRQLYGYTF.

The chain employs TRBV21-1 and TRBJ1-5. TRBV21-1 is designated a pseudogene. The CDR3 extends over 17 amino acids. The CDR3: CASSKGPQRDRDQPQHF. The CDR3 region has the DNA TGTGCCAGCAGCAAAGGGCCACAGCGGGATCGGGACCAGCCCCAGCATTTT.

The rearrangement uses TRBV7-2 and TRBJ2-1; 7 bases are shared with TRBD2. Germline V gene data show CDR1 as SGHTA and CDR2 as FQGNSA. With V trimmed by 4 bases and J by 5 bases, 8 bases remained unmatched. The CDR3 consists of 15 residues. This CDR3 is CASSWPGTNDNEQFF. The CDR3 DNA sequence: TGTGCCAGCAGCTGGCCCGGGACTAACGACAATGAGCAGTTCTTC.

V gene TRBV11-3 combines with J gene TRBJ2-7; TRBD1 matches 9 bases. V was clipped by 4 bases and J by 3 bases; unmatched bases: 4. This CDR3 comprises 14 residues. CDR1 SGHNT and CDR2 YENEEA come from the germline V gene. The CDR3 sequence: CASSSGTGSYEQYF. The CDR3 DNA sequence: TGTGCCAGCAGCTCCGGGACAGGGAGCTACGAGCAGTACTTC.

This clone appeared many times. The J gene is TRBJ2-7, the V gene TRBV11-2; weak D call: TRBD2 (6 bases). The CDR3 runs to 13 residues. Trimming took off 6 bases at V and 5 bases at J, with 14 bases between the two ends. Germline CDR1 reads SGHAT; CDR2 reads FQNNGV. The CDR3 loop is CASSPRDPHEQYF. For the CDR3, the DNA is TGTGCCAGCAGTCCGCGGGATCCCCACGAGCAGTACTTC.

J is TRBJ2-3 and V is TRBV29-1, with 10 positions matching TRBD1. Germline V CDR1 and CDR2: SQVTM, ANQGSEA. CDR3 length: 16 amino acids. V lost 3 bases and J lost 2; bases outside the gene matches: 8. CDR3 loop: CSVELTGTGATDTQYF. The CDR3 nucleotides are TGCAGCGTTGAGTTGACCGGGACAGGGGCCACAGATACGCAGTATTTT.

This sequence joins TRBV5-1 and TRBJ2-1; D is unclear. The CDR3 is made up of 14 amino acids. The germline gives CDR1 SGHRS, CDR2 YFSETQ. The germline V and J ends were trimmed by 0 bases and 10 bases, with 14 bases remaining between them. The DNA of the CDR3 is TGCGCCAGCAGCTTGGCACCCGTCGGGTACGAGCAGTTCTTC. It codes for CASSLAPVGYEQFF.

This chain connects TRBV5-1 to TRBJ2-1; perhaps TRBD1 as D (5 bases). The germline V gene encodes CDR1 SGHRS and CDR2 YFSETQ. V lost 5 bases to trimming and J lost 2 bases, with 20 bases between them. The CDR3 has 17 amino acids. CDR3 nucleotide sequence: TGCGCCAGCAGACCTGAAGGGGCAGGTGGTACCTACAATGAGCAGTTCTTC. Residues: CASRPEGAGGTYNEQFF.

This clone has a handful of counts. The V and J genes are TRBV12-3 or TRBV12-4 and TRBJ2-1; 8 bases agree with TRBD1. V lost 5 bases, J lost 8 bases, and 5 bases stayed unmatched. This CDR3 spans 13 amino acids. Here the CDR3 reads CASSRTGTDEQFF. CDR3 bases: TGTGCCAGCAGTCGGACAGGGACCGATGAGCAGTTCTTC.

J is TRBJ2-2 and V is TRBV28, with 8 bases fitting TRBD2. Germline values: CDR1 MDHEN, CDR2 SYDVKM. This CDR3 has 17 residues. After removal of 10 bases from V and 6 bases from J, the junction contained 19 bases not matched to a gene. This CDR3 reads CATMGVGLSGGPGELFF. The CDR3 coding sequence is TGTGCCACCATGGGCGTTGGCCTAAGCGGGGGACCCGGGGAGCTGTTTTTT.

The table lists this clone with a few counts. This chain's CDR3 is CASSTHREWSPPQHF. The CDR3 DNA sequence: TGTGCCAGCAGTACGCACCGAGAATGGTCCCCGCCCCAGCATTTT. The chain combines TRBV28 with TRBJ1-5; D ambiguous. V lost 5 bases and J 9 bases, leaving 20 bases between the germline ends. Looked up from germline, CDR1 is MDHEN and CDR2 is SYDVKM. The CDR3 runs 15 residues.

There are many counts of this clone. The V and J genes are TRBV5-4 and TRBJ2-7; 12 nucleotides align to TRBD2. J lost 4 bases, V lost 0 bases, and 2 bases had no gene match. The CDR3 is 15 amino acids. Germline V lookup: CDR1 SGHNT, CDR2 YYREEE (reference sequence). CDR3 protein: CASSLGTSGVYEQYF. The CDR3 DNA reads as TGTGCCAGCAGCTTGGGGACTAGCGGGGTATACGAGCAGTACTTC.

This chain uses TRBV19 with TRBJ1-1; TRBD1 aligns across 7 bases. The germline CDR1 and CDR2 sequences are LNHDA and SQIVND (reference sequence). There are 15 residues in the CDR3. J lost 4 bases, V lost 3 bases, and 8 bases had no gene match. CDR3 protein: CASSIPSQGRTEAFF. The CDR3 bases are TGTGCCAGTAGTATCCCCTCACAGGGGCGCACTGAAGCTTTCTTT.

This chain uses TRBV5-6 with TRBJ2-3; 9 positions match TRBD2. J was trimmed by 6 bases and V by 0 bases; bases with no gene match: 2. Germline V gene sequence: CDR1 SGHDT, CDR2 YYEEEE. The CDR3 extends over 14 amino acids. CDR3 amino acids: CASSLVAGADTQYF. CDR3 nucleotides: TGTGCCAGCAGCTTGGTAGCGGGAGCTGATACGCAGTATTTT.

The rearrangement links TRBV4-3 to TRBJ2-1; TRBD1 matches at 9 bases. The V segment lost 1 base and the J segment 5 bases; nucleotides outside the gene matches: 3. The germline V gene encodes CDR1 LGHNA and CDR2 YSLEER. The CDR3 loop spans 15 amino acids. CDR3 sequence: CASSQVQGANNEQFF. The DNA for the CDR3 is TGCGCCAGCAGCCAAGTACAGGGGGCTAACAATGAGCAGTTCTTC.

The V call is TRBV15, the J call TRBJ2-1; 7 bases are a match to TRBD1. Germline loops: CDR1 LNHNV, CDR2 YYDKDF (reference sequence). The CDR3 is made up of 14 amino acids. V dropped 9 bases and J dropped 5; count of bases not matched to a gene: 10. CDR3 in amino acids: CATRPGTEDNEQFF. The CDR3 DNA reads TGTGCCACACGACCCGGGACAGAGGACAATGAGCAGTTCTTC.

V is TRBV30 and J is TRBJ2-5; the D gene is possibly TRBD2 (6 bases). Looked up from germline, CDR1 is GTSNPN and CDR2 is SVGIG (reference sequence). Trimming shortened V by 5 bases and J by 1 base, and 11 bases separated the two germline ends. The CDR3 covers 13 residues. This CDR3 reads CAWEPGLQETQYF. The CDR3 nucleotides read TGTGCCTGGGAACCGGGACTCCAAGAGACCCAGTACTTC.

The chain uses TRBV3-1 (or the pseudogene TRBV3-2) and TRBJ2-5; TRBD2 matches 11 bases. Per germline, CDR1 LGHDT and CDR2 YNNKEL (reference sequence). The CDR3 sequence is 14 residues long. Unmatched junction bases numbered 3, after V lost 5 bases and J lost 4 bases. CDR3 loop: CASSSTSGGETQYF. In DNA form, the CDR3 reads TGTGCCAGCAGCTCCACTAGCGGGGGAGAGACCCAGTACTTC.

V gene TRBV4-1 combines with J gene TRBJ1-4; a weak D match, TRBD1 (5 bases). V lost 3 bases and J 0 bases, leaving 14 bases between the germline ends. The germline gives CDR1 MGHRA, CDR2 YSYEKL. This CDR3 spans 17 amino acids. The chain's CDR3 is CASSQQGGATTNEKLFF. The CDR3 coding sequence is TGCGCCAGCAGCCAGCAGGGCGGGGCGACAACTAATGAAAAACTGTTTTTT.

The chain has TRBV10-3 and TRBJ2-1; 8 bases fit TRBD2. Germline V gene lookup returns CDR1 ENHRY and CDR2 SYGVKD. The CDR3 has 14 residues. The V segment lost 11 bases and the J segment 4 bases; nucleotides outside the gene matches: 10. The CDR3 spells CASSSGTSYNEQFF. CDR3 in DNA: TGTGCCTCTTCTTCCGGGACTAGTTACAATGAGCAGTTCTTC.

The V call is TRBV5-6, the J call TRBJ1-2, with 9 bases matching TRBD1. The germline CDR1 and CDR2 sequences are SGHDT and YYEEEE. The CDR3 is made up of 14 amino acids. After removal of 2 bases from V and 4 bases from J, the junction contained 3 bases not matched to a gene. The CDR3 loop is CASSFGTGTYGYTF. In DNA, the CDR3 is TGTGCCAGCAGCTTCGGGACAGGGACCTATGGCTACACCTTC.

The chain links TRBV7-9 to TRBJ2-7; unclear D gene. V lost 1 base to trimming and J lost 5 bases, with 6 bases between them. Germline-derived CDR1 and CDR2 are SEHNR and FQNEAQ (reference sequence). This CDR3 has 12 residues. This CDR3 is CASSLGSDEQYF. The CDR3 DNA reads TGTGCCAGCAGCTTAGGATCGGACGAGCAGTACTTC.